Shown below are 26 T cell receptor beta chains from a single sample sequenced in a study of blood T cells in healthy people across ages. A J-beta primer mix and a sample-barcoded 5' primer were used in a second PCR of about 7 to 12 cycles. One entry per CDR3 protein, called by TCRdb with MiXCR from the 5' RACE reads. The table lists more than 900,000 distinct CDR3 sequences, approximately 25% of them singletons, with approximately 0.75% in the top ten. The same data also contributed to another study, on T cells of mothers and their children.

Sequences were obtained from blood. These receptors came from a girl aged 2 to 9 in good health.

This clonotype turned up a few times. The V call is TRBV7-3, the J call TRBJ2-1; TRBD2 matches 7 bases. V was clipped by 2 bases and J by 7 bases; unmatched bases: 5. The CDR3 totals 14 residues. CDR1 SGHTA and CDR2 FQGTGA come from the germline V gene. The CDR3 protein is CASSLEGGVNEQFF. CDR3 DNA: TGTGCCAGCAGCTTAGAGGGAGGGGTTAATGAGCAGTTCTTC.

This clonotype was seen more than once but under ten times. The chain joins TRBV29-1 to TRBJ1-1, with D uncertain. The germline gives CDR1 SQVTM, CDR2 ANQGSEA. This CDR3 region has 16 residues. The V end was cut by 3 bases, the J end by 5 bases, with 22 bases between. This chain's CDR3 is CSVEARQGPLRTEAFF. The CDR3 region has the DNA TGCAGCGTTGAGGCACGCCAAGGACCCCTAAGGACTGAAGCTTTCTTT. Drawing the rest from reference TRBV29-1 and TRBJ1-1, the complete variable domain is SAVISQKPSRDICQRGTSLTIQCQVDSQVTMMFWYRQQPGQSLTLIATANQGSEATYESGFVIDKFPISRPNLTFSTLTVSNMSPEDSSIYLCSVEARQGPLRTEAFFGQGTRLTVV.

The chain is built from TRBV7-6 and TRBJ2-1; tentative D call: TRBD2 (5 bases). Germline CDR1 reads SGHVS; CDR2 reads FNYEAQ. Trimming took off 3 bases at V and 13 bases at J, with 16 bases between the two ends. This CDR3 spans 13 amino acids. CDR3 protein: CASSFSPAENQFF. CDR3 DNA: TGTGCCAGCAGCTTTTCGCCAGCGGAGAACCAGTTCTTC.

The chain recombines TRBV5-1 with TRBJ2-5; unclear D gene. The CDR3 runs 13 residues. V was pared by 2 bases and J by 5 bases, with 10 bases between. Germline values: CDR1 SGHRS, CDR2 YFSETQ. For the CDR3, the DNA is TGCGCCAGCAGCTTTCGTAGTGGGGAGACCCAGTACTTC. It specifies CASSFRSGETQYF.

The chain has TRBV27 and TRBJ1-4; maybe TRBD1 (5 bases). The CDR3 totals 13 residues. CDR1 MNHEY and CDR2 SMNVEV come from the germline V gene (reference sequence). V was cut by 3 bases and J by 7 bases, with 9 bases left in between. The DNA of the CDR3 is TGTGCCAGCAGTTTTCAGGGTGGTGAAAAACTGTTTTTT. Translation gives CASSFQGGEKLFF.

The chain recombines TRBV25-1 with TRBJ2-3; D possibly corresponds to TRBD2 (6 bases). The CDR3 totals 17 residues. Germline CDR1 MGHDK, CDR2 SYGVNS. V was trimmed by 6 bases and J by 9 bases, leaving 28 bases between them. CDR3 sequence: CASSDNRRLGITLTQYF. CDR3 DNA sequence: TGTGCCAGCAGCGATAATCGTCGACTAGGCATCACCCTCACGCAGTATTTT.

V usage is TRBV12-3 or TRBV12-4 and J usage is TRBJ2-5; TRBD1 might be the D (6 bases). V was trimmed by 2 bases and J by 5 bases, leaving 15 bases between them. The length of the CDR3 is 15 residues. The CDR3 reads CASSLTDSGWETQYF. The CDR3 DNA reads as TGTGCCAGCAGTTTAACGGACAGTGGGTGGGAGACCCAGTACTTC.

V is TRBV5-1 and J is TRBJ2-3, with 8 bases lining up with TRBD2. The germline CDR1 and CDR2 sequences are SGHRS and YFSETQ. This CDR3 comprises 16 residues. V was pared by 2 bases and J by 3 bases, with 8 bases of the junction left unmatched. CDR3 sequence: CASSFVRVAGTDTQYF. The CDR3 bases are TGCGCCAGCAGCTTCGTCCGGGTAGCGGGAACAGATACGCAGTATTTT.

The genes are TRBV5-1 and TRBJ2-1, with D perhaps TRBD2 (5 bases). V gave up 0 bases and J gave up 8 bases, with 9 bases separating them. This CDR3 has 13 residues. Germline loops: CDR1 SGHRS, CDR2 YFSETQ. The CDR3 DNA follows: TGCGCCAGCAGCTTGGGATACGGGGATGAGCAGTTCTTC. Encoded protein: CASSLGYGDEQFF.

The V call is TRBV6-1, the J call TRBJ2-5, with a tentative D call TRBD1 (6 bases). This CDR3 comprises 16 residues. Trimming left V 7 bases short and J 4 bases short, with 22 bases between. Germline CDR1 reads MNHNS; CDR2 reads SASEGT. The CDR3 coding sequence is TGTGCCAGCATCTCAACCGGGACAACGGTGGGAGAGACCCAGTACTTC. It encodes CASISTGTTVGETQYF.

The sample holds a few counts of this clonotype. The V gene is TRBV7-9, the J gene TRBJ2-5; D assignment may be TRBD1 or TRBD2 (5 bases each). The CDR3 is 14 residues long. V lost 6 bases and J 3 bases, leaving 14 bases between the germline ends. Germline V lookup: CDR1 SEHNR, CDR2 FQNEAQ (reference sequence). The CDR3 protein is CASRSTGTEETQYF. CDR3 DNA: TGTGCCAGCAGGTCGACCGGGACGGAAGAGACCCAGTACTTC.

The V call is TRBV6-5, the J call TRBJ1-3; D is unclear. CDR3 length: 11 residues. From germline, CDR1 is MNHEY and CDR2 SVGAGI. Trimming removed 6 bases at V and 7 bases at J, with 7 bases between. The CDR3 loop is CASREENTIYF. In nucleotides, the CDR3 is TGTGCCAGCAGGGAAGAGAACACCATATATTTT.

On this clonotype itself: The junction differs from germline at one of its ends, possibly a read error. V usage is TRBV12-3 or TRBV12-4 and J usage is TRBJ2-5; perhaps D is TRBD1 or TRBD2 (5 bases each). This CDR3 contains 15 residues. CDR3 amino acids: CASSLVGVSEETQYF. In DNA, the CDR3 is TGTGCCAGCAGCTTAGTGGGGGTCTCCGAAGAGACCCAGTACTTC.

The V call is TRBV5-1, the J call TRBJ2-4, with D perhaps TRBD1 (7 bases). Per germline, CDR1 SGHRS and CDR2 YFSETQ. The CDR3 loop spans 15 amino acids. The V gene lost 4 bases and the J gene lost 5 bases, with 16 bases spanning the gap. CDR3 sequence reads: CASSVGGGTENIQYF. The CDR3, as DNA: TGCGCCAGCAGCGTGGGGGGCGGGACAGAAAACATTCAGTACTTC.

This clonotype was counted only a few times. The rearrangement joins TRBV7-9 to TRBJ2-5; D perhaps matches TRBD2 (5 bases). The V gene's germline CDR1 is SEHNR and CDR2 FQNEAQ (reference sequence). V was trimmed by 3 bases and J by 5 bases, leaving 13 bases between them. The CDR3 is 14 residues long. The CDR3 sequence is CASSFDTPGETQYF. The CDR3 DNA is TGTGCCAGCAGCTTCGACACGCCGGGGGAGACCCAGTACTTC.

This chain uses TRBV12-3 or TRBV12-4 with TRBJ1-5, with TRBD1 as a possible D gene (5 bases). This CDR3 has 14 residues. Trimming pared 8 bases from V and 6 bases from J, leaving 17 bases between. CDR3 protein: CASSGPKMSQPQHF. The DNA of the CDR3 is TGTGCCAGCTCGGGACCGAAAATGAGTCAGCCCCAGCATTTT.

This clonotype was counted between two and nine times. The rearrangement links TRBV4-2 to TRBJ2-7; D not certain. Germline CDR1 LGHNA, CDR2 YNFKEQ. The CDR3 length is 15 residues. Between the trimmed V and J ends, which lost 1 base and 0 bases, there was a span of 10 bases. The CDR3 loop is CASSQGRQSSYEQYF. CDR3 in DNA: TGTGCCAGCAGCCAAGGTCGGCAAAGCTCCTACGAGCAGTACTTC.

The chain recombines TRBV10-3 with TRBJ1-1; no reliable D call. Germline V lookup: CDR1 ENHRY, CDR2 SYGVKD. The CDR3 totals 11 residues. The ends were cut back, 0 bases at V and 13 bases at J, with 9 bases in the middle. CDR3 residues: CAISESLEVFF. CDR3 coding DNA: TGTGCCATCAGTGAGTCCCTGGAGGTTTTCTTT.

The J gene is TRBJ2-5, the V gene TRBV5-1; TRBD2 aligns across 8 bases. Per the germline V gene, CDR1 is SGHRS and CDR2 is YFSETQ. The CDR3 loop spans 16 amino acids. Trimming cost V 2 bases and J 0 bases; bases outside gene matches: 6. DNA of the CDR3: TGCGCCAGCAGCTTCGCCCAGCGGGGGTACCAAGAGACCCAGTACTTC. Encoded protein: CASSFAQRGYQETQYF. The whole variable domain, filled in from reference TRBV5-1 and TRBJ2-5, reads KAGVTQTPRYLIKTRGQQVTLSCSPISGHRSVSWYQQTPGQGLQFLFEYFSETQRNKGNFPGRFSGRQFSNSRSEMNVSTLELGDSALYLCASSFAQRGYQETQYFGPGTRLLVL.

In nucleotides, the CDR3 is TGTGCCAGCAGTGCCCGGCCTTCTTACTACGAGCAGTACTTC. It translates to CASSARPSYYEQYF. The chain links TRBV12-3 or TRBV12-4 to TRBJ2-7; D unclear. There are 14 residues in the CDR3. V lost 5 bases, J lost 3 bases, and 14 bases lay in between.

A word on this clonotype: A much bigger clone sits one base away, suggesting this may be a read error. The V call is TRBV7-9, the J call TRBJ1-4, with 8 bases identical to TRBD1. Germline V gene data show CDR1 as SEHNR and CDR2 as FQNEAQ (reference sequence). This CDR3 comprises 14 residues. CDR3 in DNA: TGTGCCAGCAGCTCACGGGACAGGAATGAAGAACTGTTTTTT. Protein: CASSSRDRNEELFF.

This clonotype was observed a handful of times. The genes are TRBV9 and TRBJ1-1, with TRBD1 identical over 8 bases. The germline CDR1 and CDR2 sequences are SGDLS and YYNGEE. The CDR3 is 13 amino acids. Trimming took 7 bases from V and 0 from J; bases not matched to a gene: 2. CDR3 DNA: TGTGCCAGCGGGACAGGTATGAACACTGAAGCTTTCTTT. This sequence encodes CASGTGMNTEAFF.

V and J are TRBV3-1 and TRBJ2-5; D unclear. The DNA matches TRBJ2-7 better at its end, which makes the J call doubtful. CDR1 and CDR2 from the germline V gene are LGHDT and YNNKEL (reference sequence). The CDR3 is made up of 14 amino acids. The DNA for the CDR3 is TGTGCCAGCAGCCGGGTCTCAAGGGCTTACGAGCAGTACTTC. Residues: CASSRVSRAYEQYF.

The rearrangement joins TRBV3-1 to TRBJ1-5; D ambiguous. CDR1 is LGHDT and CDR2 is YNNKEL in the germline V gene (reference sequence). This CDR3 has 14 residues. Trimming took 5 bases from V and 12 from J, leaving 20 bases between them. The CDR3 DNA reads TGTGCCAGCAGCTCACCCTCCCCGGACTGGGACCAGCATTTT. Protein: CASSSPSPDWDQHF.

The rearrangement links TRBV7-2 to TRBJ2-3, with D uncertain. Between the trimmed V and J ends, which lost 5 bases and 8 bases, there was a span of 11 bases. Germline V gene lookup returns CDR1 SGHTA and CDR2 FQGNSA. This CDR3 is built from 12 residues. Here the CDR3 reads CASSTNAPTQYF. Here the CDR3 DNA reads TGTGCCAGCAGCACCAATGCACCTACGCAGTATTTT.

The chain carries TRBV12-3 or TRBV12-4 and TRBJ1-5, with D hard to call. V gave up 4 bases and J gave up 0 bases, with 10 bases separating them. This CDR3 comprises 15 residues. The DNA for the CDR3 is TGTGCCAGCAGTTCTGGACGGGATAGCAATCAGCCCCAGCATTTT. It translates to CASSSGRDSNQPQHF.